Each of the 15 T cell receptor beta chains below was sequenced from the same sample in a study of shared clonotypes between healthy human individuals. Here immunoSEQ multiplex PCR was the method, and the copy in TCRdb shows in-frame clones only, minus some. The sample includes about 2.1 million clones, roughly 93% of them seen just once. In the naive CD8 group, cells lacked CD45RO and were positively selected for CCR7, so terminally differentiated effector memory CD45RA+ cells were left out. Sequenced material: naive CD8+ T cells from PBMCs. These receptor sequences come from a man younger than 30 in good health. Some clones in this sample may be carry-over from other donors' samples.

J is TRBJ2-1 and V is TRBV18, with 7 bases lining up with TRBD1. The CDR3 runs to 15 residues. Germline trimming cut 3 bases from V and 5 bases from J; bases unmatched to any gene: 7. Germline-derived CDR1 and CDR2 are KGHSH and LQKENI. The DNA of the CDR3 is TGTGCCAGCTCACCTATGGACAGGAACGACAATGAGCAGTTCTTC. Amino acid sequence: CASSPMDRNDNEQFF.

The V call is TRBV2, the J call TRBJ1-2; D unresolved. Trimming removed 1 base from V and 5 bases from J, with 17 bases in between. The germline gives CDR1 SNHLY, CDR2 FYNNEI. The CDR3 covers 16 residues. In nucleotides, the CDR3 is TGTGCCAGCAGTGAAGGGCTTAGGATCGGCGAGTATGGCTACACCTTC. Translated, it gives CASSEGLRIGEYGYTF.

Of note for this clone: The same CDR3 is also encoded by other DNA sequences in this sample. J is TRBJ1-6 and V is TRBV27; 9 bases are a match to TRBD1. This CDR3 is built from 14 residues. The trim removed 6 bases at V and 6 bases at J, leaving 3 bases unmatched. CDR1 is MNHEY, CDR2 SMNVEV, per germline (reference sequence). The CDR3 reads CASRPTGGNSPLHF. Written as DNA, the CDR3 is TGTGCCAGCAGGCCGACAGGGGGTAATTCACCCCTCCACTTT.

The chain joins TRBV9 to TRBJ2-1; D gene unclear. The ends were cut back, 0 bases at V and 0 bases at J, with 10 bases in the middle. CDR1 and CDR2 from the germline V gene are SGDLS and YYNGEE. This CDR3 is 16 amino acids long. CDR3 amino acids: CASSVEVGISYNEQFF. In DNA form, the CDR3 reads TGTGCCAGCAGCGTAGAAGTGGGAATCTCCTACAATGAGCAGTTCTTC.

This chain uses TRBV7-3 with TRBJ2-1, with D perhaps TRBD2 (5 bases). Germline CDR1 reads SGHTA; CDR2 reads FQGTGA. The V and J ends lost 2 bases and 0 bases respectively, with 8 bases between them. CDR3 size: 15 residues. In DNA, the CDR3 is TGTGCCAGCAGCTTAGAGGGTAGCTCCTACAATGAGCAGTTCTTC. This sequence encodes CASSLEGSSYNEQFF.

This clone was recorded only once. CDR3 amino acids: CASSIDHRDRVYF. In nucleotides, the CDR3 is TGTGCCAGTAGTATAGATCACCGGGACAGGGTGTATTTT. The genes are TRBV19 and TRBJ2-3; 9 bases agree with TRBD1. The CDR3 spans 13 residues. The V gene's germline CDR1 is LNHDA and CDR2 SQIVND (reference sequence). After removal of 0 bases from V and 14 bases from J, the junction contained 6 bases not matched to a gene.

The CDR3 bases are TGTGCCAGCATGGGGACAGGGGGCGAGCAGTACTTC. Translated: CASMGTGGEQYF. V and J are TRBV6-1 and TRBJ2-7; the match to TRBD1 covers 11 bases. Germline loops: CDR1 MNHNS, CDR2 SASEGT. The V gene end was trimmed by 7 bases and the J gene end by 6 bases; junction bases not matched to a gene: 2. CDR3 size: 12 residues.

V gene TRBV28 combines with J gene TRBJ2-7; D is uncertain. This CDR3 spans 13 amino acids. Germline V gene data show CDR1 as MDHEN and CDR2 as SYDVKM. CDR3 nucleotides: TGTGGATCCGGGTCTCTATTAACCTACGAGCAGTACTTC. Amino acids: CGSGSLLTYEQYF.

The V and J genes are TRBV4-2 and TRBJ1-1, with D maybe TRBD1 (5 bases). Germline V gives CDR1 LGHNA, CDR2 YNFKEQ. The V end was cut by 0 bases, the J end by 3 bases, with 14 bases between. The CDR3 consists of 16 residues. For the CDR3, the DNA is TGTGCCAGCAGCCAAGACGTTGCCGGGGGTTACACTGAAGCTTTCTTT. Its protein product is CASSQDVAGGYTEAFF.

This rearrangement joins TRBV6-6 to TRBJ1-2; the D gene is possibly TRBD1 (5 bases). The V and J ends lost 7 bases and 5 bases respectively, with 11 bases between them. CDR1 MNHNY and CDR2 SVGAGI come from the germline V gene (reference sequence). The CDR3 contains 12 residues. In DNA form, the CDR3 reads TGTGCCAGCACAGACAGACTATATGGCTACACCTTC. Translation: CASTDRLYGYTF.

Points on this clone: The same CDR3 also results from other DNA sequences found in this sample. The chain combines TRBV6-5 with TRBJ2-2, with D unclear. This CDR3 is built from 14 residues. Germline CDR1 reads MNHEY; CDR2 reads SVGAGI. V lost 2 bases, J lost 1 base, and 5 bases lay in between. The CDR3 here is CASSYGVNTGELFF. The CDR3 nucleotides read TGTGCCAGCAGTTACGGTGTGAACACCGGGGAGCTGTTTTTT.

This clone turned up a few times. The chain uses TRBV6-1 and TRBJ1-5; D remains ambiguous. Trimming shortened V by 7 bases and J by 5 bases, and 6 bases separated the two germline ends. The CDR3 extends over 11 amino acids. CDR1 is MNHNS and CDR2 is SASEGT in the germline V gene. The CDR3 DNA reads TGTGCCAGCATTACGTATCAGCCCCAGCATTTT. Its protein product is CASITYQPQHF.

This chain connects TRBV7-8 to TRBJ2-5; D perhaps matches TRBD2 (6 bases). V gave up 7 bases and J gave up 4 bases, with 19 bases separating them. The V gene's germline CDR1 is SGHVS and CDR2 FQNEAQ. The CDR3 contains 15 residues. This CDR3 is CASTPTGRAGETQYF. The CDR3 DNA sequence: TGTGCCAGCACCCCCACTGGCCGAGCGGGAGAGACCCAGTACTTC.

V and J are TRBV28 and TRBJ1-5; D is unclear. CDR3 length equals 17 residues. CDR1 is MDHEN, CDR2 SYDVKM, per germline. Trimming cost V 5 bases and J 0 bases, with 17 bases left between them. Here the CDR3 reads CASSNPSSSLSNQPQHF. Written as DNA, the CDR3 is TGTGCCAGCAGTAACCCCTCCTCGTCCCTTAGCAATCAGCCCCAGCATTTT.

This clone has a single count. This rearrangement joins TRBV21-1 to TRBJ1-2. TRBV21-1 is marked as a pseudogene. This CDR3 has 17 amino acids. CDR3 protein: CASSKKRDLPSNYGYTF. Here the CDR3 DNA reads TGTGCCAGCAGTAAAAAGCGGGACCTCCCGTCTAACTATGGCTACACCTTC.